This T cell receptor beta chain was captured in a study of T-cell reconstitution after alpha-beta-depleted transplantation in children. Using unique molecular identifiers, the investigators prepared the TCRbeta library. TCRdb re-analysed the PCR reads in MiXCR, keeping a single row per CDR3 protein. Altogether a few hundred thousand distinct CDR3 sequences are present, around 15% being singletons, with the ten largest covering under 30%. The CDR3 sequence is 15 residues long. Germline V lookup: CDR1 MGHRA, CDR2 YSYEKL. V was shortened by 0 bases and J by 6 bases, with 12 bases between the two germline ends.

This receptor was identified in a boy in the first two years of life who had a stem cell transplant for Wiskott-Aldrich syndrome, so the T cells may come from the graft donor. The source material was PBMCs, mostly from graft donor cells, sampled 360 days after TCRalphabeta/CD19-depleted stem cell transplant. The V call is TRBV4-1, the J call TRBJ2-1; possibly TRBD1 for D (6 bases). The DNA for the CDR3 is TGCGCCAGCAGCCAAGAAGAGTCCAGGGGCAATGAGCAGTTCTTC. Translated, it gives CASSQEESRGNEQFF.